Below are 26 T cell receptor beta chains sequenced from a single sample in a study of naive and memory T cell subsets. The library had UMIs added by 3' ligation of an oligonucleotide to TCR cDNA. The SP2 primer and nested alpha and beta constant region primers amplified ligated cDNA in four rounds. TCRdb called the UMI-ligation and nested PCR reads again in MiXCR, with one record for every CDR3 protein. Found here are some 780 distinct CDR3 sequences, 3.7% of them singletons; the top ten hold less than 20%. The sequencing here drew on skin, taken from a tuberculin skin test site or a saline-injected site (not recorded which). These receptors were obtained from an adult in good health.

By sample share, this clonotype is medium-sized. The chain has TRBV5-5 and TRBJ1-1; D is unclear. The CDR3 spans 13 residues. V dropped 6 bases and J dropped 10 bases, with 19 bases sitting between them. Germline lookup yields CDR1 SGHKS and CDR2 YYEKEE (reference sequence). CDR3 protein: CASTRVGFEGAFF. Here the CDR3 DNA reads TGTGCCAGCACCCGGGTCGGGTTTGAAGGAGCTTTCTTT.

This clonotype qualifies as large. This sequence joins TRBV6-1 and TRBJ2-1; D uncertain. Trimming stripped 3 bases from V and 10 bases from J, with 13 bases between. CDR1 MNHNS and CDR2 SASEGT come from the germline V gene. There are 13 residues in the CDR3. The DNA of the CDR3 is TGTGCCAGCAGTGACTGGTTAGAGGCGGAGCAGTTCTTC. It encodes CASSDWLEAEQFF.

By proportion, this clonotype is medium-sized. CDR3 sequence: CASSMIGGNTGELFF. The CDR3 bases are TGTGCCAGTAGTATGATCGGCGGGAACACCGGGGAGCTGTTTTTT. The V and J genes are TRBV19 and TRBJ2-2; D gene unclear. V shed 3 bases and J shed 1 base, with 9 bases lying between them. CDR1 LNHDA and CDR2 SQIVND come from the germline V gene (reference sequence). This CDR3 comprises 15 residues.

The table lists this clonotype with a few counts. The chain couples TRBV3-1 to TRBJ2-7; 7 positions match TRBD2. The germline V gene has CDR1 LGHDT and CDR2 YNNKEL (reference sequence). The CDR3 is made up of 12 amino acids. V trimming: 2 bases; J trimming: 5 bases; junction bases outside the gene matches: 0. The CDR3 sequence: CASSQTSDEQYF. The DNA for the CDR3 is TGTGCCAGCAGCCAAACTAGCGACGAGCAGTACTTC.

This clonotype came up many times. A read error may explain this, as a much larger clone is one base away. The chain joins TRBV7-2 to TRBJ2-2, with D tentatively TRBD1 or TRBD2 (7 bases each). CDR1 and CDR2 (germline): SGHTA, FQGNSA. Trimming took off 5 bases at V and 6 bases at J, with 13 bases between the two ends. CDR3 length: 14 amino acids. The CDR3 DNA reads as TGTGCCAGCAGCCCAGGGGGGGAGCCCGGGGAGCTGTTTTTT. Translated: CASSPGGEPGELFF. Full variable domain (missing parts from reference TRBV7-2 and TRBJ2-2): GAGVSQSPSNKVTEKGKDVELRCDPISGHTALYWYRQSLGQGLEFLIYFQGNSAPDKSGLPSDRFSAERTGGSVSTLTIQRTQQEDSAVYLCASSPGGEPGELFFGEGSRLTVL.

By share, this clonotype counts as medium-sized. This chain's CDR3 is CASSSSYIRGLGELFF. The CDR3 nucleotides read TGTGCCAGCAGTTCGTCTTACATTAGGGGGCTGGGGGAGCTGTTTTTT. J is TRBJ2-2 and V is TRBV6-5, with 7 bases matching TRBD1. Looked up from germline, CDR1 is MNHEY and CDR2 is SVGAGI. Germline trimming cut 4 bases from V and 8 bases from J; bases unmatched to any gene: 13. The CDR3 sequence is 16 residues long.

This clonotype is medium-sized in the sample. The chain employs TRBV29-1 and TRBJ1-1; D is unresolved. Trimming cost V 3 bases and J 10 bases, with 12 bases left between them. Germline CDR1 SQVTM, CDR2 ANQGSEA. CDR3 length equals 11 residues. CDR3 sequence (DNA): TGCAGCGTTGAGGGTGGGTTGCGAGCTTTCTTT. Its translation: CSVEGGLRAFF.

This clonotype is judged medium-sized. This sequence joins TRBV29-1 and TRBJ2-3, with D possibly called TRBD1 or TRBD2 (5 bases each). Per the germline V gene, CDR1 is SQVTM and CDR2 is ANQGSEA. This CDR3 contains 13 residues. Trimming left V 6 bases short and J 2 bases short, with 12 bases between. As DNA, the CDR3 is TGCAGCGTCGCGAGGGGTTTCACAGATACGCAGTATTTT. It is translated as CSVARGFTDTQYF.

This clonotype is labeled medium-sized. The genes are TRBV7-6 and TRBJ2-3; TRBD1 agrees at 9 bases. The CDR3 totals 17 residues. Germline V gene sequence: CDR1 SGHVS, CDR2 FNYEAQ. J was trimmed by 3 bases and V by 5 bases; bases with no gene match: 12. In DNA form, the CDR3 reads TGTGCCAGCAGCCCCATCTTCGGGACAGGGAGTACAGATACGCAGTATTTT. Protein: CASSPIFGTGSTDTQYF.

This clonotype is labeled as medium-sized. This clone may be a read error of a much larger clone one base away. CDR3 residues: CASRLPGRAIGELFF. Written as DNA, the CDR3 is TGTGCCAGCAGGTTGCCGGGACGAGCAATTGGGGAGCTGTTTTTT. The V call is TRBV6-1, the J call TRBJ2-2; TRBD1 or TRBD2 may be the D gene (5 bases each). Between the trimmed V and J ends, which lost 6 bases and 8 bases, there was a span of 19 bases. The CDR3 extends over 15 amino acids. The V gene's germline CDR1 is MNHNS and CDR2 SASEGT.

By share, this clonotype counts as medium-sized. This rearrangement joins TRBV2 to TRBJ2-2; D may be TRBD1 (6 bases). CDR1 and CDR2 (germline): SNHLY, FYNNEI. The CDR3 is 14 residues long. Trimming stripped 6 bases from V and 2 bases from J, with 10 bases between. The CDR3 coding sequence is TGTGCCAGCAGAGGACAGCTTAACACCGGGGAGCTGTTTTTT. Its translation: CASRGQLNTGELFF. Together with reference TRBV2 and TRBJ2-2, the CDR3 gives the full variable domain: EPEVTQTPSHQVTQMGQEVILRCVPISNHLYFYWYRQILGQKVEFLVSFYNNEISEKSEIFDDQFSVERPDGSNFTLKIRSTKLEDSAMYFCASRGQLNTGELFFGEGSRLTVL.

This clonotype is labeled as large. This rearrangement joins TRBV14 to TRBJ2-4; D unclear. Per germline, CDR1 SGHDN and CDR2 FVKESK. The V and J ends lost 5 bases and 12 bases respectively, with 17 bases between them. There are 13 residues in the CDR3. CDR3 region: CASSFSARAPQYF. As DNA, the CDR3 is TGTGCCAGCAGCTTCTCGGCCCGCGCCCCTCAGTACTTC.

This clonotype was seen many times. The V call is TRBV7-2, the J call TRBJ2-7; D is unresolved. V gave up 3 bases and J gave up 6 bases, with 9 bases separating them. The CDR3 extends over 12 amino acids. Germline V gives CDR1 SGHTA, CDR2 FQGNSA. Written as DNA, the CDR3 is TGTGCCAGCAGCTTTGGTTTTAGCGAGCAGTACTTC. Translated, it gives CASSFGFSEQYF. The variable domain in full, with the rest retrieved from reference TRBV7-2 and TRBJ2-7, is GAGVSQSPSNKVTEKGKDVELRCDPISGHTALYWYRQSLGQGLEFLIYFQGNSAPDKSGLPSDRFSAERTGGSVSTLTIQRTQQEDSAVYLCASSFGFSEQYFGPGTRLTVT.

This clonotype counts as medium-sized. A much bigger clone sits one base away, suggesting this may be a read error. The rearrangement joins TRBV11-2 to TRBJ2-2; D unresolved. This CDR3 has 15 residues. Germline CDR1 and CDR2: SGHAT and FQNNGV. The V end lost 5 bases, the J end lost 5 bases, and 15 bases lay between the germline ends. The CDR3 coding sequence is TGTGCCAGCAGCCCACGGAACTGTGGGACCGGGGAGCTGTTTTTT. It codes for CASSPRNCGTGELFF.

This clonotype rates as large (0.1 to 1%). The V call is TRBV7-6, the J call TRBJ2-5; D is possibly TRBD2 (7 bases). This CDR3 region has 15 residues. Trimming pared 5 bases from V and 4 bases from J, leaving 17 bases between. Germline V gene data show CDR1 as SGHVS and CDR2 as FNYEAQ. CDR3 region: CASSAEGGKGETQYF. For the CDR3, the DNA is TGTGCCAGCAGCGCCGAGGGGGGGAAGGGAGAGACCCAGTACTTC. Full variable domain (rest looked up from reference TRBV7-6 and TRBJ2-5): GAGVSQSPRYKVTKRGQDVALRCDPISGHVSLYWYRQALGQGPEFLTYFNYEAQQDKSGLPNDRFSAERPEGSISTLTIQRTEQRDSAMYRCASSAEGGKGETQYFGPGTRLLVL.

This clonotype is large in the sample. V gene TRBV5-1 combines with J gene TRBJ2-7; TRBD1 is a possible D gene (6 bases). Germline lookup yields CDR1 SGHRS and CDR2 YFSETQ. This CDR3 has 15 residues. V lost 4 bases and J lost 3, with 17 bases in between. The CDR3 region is CASSKKDSGLYEQYF. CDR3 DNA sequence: TGCGCCAGCAGCAAGAAGGACAGCGGACTCTACGAGCAGTACTTC.

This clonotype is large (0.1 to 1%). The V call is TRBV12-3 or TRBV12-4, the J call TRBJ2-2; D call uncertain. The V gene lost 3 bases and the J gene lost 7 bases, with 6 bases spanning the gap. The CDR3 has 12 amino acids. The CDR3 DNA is TGTGCCAGCAGTTTTCTCGGCGGGGAGCTGTTTTTT. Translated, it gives CASSFLGGELFF.

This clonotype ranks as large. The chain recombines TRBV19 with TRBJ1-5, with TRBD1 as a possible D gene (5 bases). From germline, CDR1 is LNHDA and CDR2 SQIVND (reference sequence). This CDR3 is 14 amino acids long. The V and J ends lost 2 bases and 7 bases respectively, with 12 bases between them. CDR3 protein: CASSIKQGGQPQHF. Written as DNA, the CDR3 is TGTGCCAGTAGTATAAAGCAGGGTGGACAGCCCCAGCATTTT. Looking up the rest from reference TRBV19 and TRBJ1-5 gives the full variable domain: DGGITQSPKYLFRKEGQNVTLSCEQNLNHDAMYWYRQDPGQGLRLIYYSQIVNDFQKGDIAEGYSVSREKKESFPLTVTSAQKNPTAFYLCASSIKQGGQPQHFGDGTRLSIL.

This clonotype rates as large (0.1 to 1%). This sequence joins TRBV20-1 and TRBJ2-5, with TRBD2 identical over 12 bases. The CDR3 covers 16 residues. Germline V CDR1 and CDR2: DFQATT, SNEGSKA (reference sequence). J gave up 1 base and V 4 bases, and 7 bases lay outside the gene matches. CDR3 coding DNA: TGCAGTGCTACCTCGACTAGCGGGGGTCTCCAAGAGACCCAGTACTTC. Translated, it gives CSATSTSGGLQETQYF.

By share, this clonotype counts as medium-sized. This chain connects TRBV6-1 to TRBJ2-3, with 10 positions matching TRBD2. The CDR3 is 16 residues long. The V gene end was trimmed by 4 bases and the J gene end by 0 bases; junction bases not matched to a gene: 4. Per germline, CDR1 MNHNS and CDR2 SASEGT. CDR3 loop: CASSAASGSSTDTQYF. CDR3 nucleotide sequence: TGTGCCAGCAGTGCGGCTAGCGGGAGTAGCACAGATACGCAGTATTTT.

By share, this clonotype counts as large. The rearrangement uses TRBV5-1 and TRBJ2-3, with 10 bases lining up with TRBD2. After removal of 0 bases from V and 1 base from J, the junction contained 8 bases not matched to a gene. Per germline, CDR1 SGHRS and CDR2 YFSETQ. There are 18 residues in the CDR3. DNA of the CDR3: TGCGCCAGCAGCTTGGAACTAGCGGGGAACCCGGGCACAGATACGCAGTATTTT. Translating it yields CASSLELAGNPGTDTQYF.

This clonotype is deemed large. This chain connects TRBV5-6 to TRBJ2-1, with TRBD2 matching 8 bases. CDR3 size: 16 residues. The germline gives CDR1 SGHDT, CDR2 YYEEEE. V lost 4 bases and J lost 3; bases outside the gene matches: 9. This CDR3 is CASSQAGTRIYNEQFF. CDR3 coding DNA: TGTGCCAGCAGCCAGGCCGGGACTAGGATCTACAATGAGCAGTTCTTC.

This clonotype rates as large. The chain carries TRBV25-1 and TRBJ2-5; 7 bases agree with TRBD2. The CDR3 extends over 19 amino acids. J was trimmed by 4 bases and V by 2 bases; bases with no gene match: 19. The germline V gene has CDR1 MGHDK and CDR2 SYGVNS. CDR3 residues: CASSERLFLAELRRETQYF. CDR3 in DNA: TGTGCCAGCAGTGAAAGGCTATTTCTAGCGGAGCTCCGGCGAGAGACCCAGTACTTC.

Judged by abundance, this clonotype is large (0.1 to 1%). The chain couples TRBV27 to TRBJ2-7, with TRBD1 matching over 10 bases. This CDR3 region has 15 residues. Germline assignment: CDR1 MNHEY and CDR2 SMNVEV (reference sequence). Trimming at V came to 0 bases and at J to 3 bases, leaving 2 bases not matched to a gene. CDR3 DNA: TGTGCCAGCAGTTTATCGGGGACAGGGGTCTACGAGCAGTACTTC. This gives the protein CASSLSGTGVYEQYF.

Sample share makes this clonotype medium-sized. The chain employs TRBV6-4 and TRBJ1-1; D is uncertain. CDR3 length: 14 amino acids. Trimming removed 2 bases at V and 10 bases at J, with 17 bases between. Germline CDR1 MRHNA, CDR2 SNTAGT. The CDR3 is CASSDQPSAGLAFF. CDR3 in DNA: TGTGCCAGCAGTGACCAGCCCTCGGCGGGGTTAGCTTTCTTT.

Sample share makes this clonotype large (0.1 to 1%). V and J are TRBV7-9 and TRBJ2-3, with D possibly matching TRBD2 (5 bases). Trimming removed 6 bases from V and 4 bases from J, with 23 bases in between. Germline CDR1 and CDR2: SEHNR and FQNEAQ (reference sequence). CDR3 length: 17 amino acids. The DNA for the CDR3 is TGTGCCAGCAGTCCCGGGGTGCGGGTGAAGGAGGCAGATACGCAGTATTTT. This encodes CASSPGVRVKEADTQYF.